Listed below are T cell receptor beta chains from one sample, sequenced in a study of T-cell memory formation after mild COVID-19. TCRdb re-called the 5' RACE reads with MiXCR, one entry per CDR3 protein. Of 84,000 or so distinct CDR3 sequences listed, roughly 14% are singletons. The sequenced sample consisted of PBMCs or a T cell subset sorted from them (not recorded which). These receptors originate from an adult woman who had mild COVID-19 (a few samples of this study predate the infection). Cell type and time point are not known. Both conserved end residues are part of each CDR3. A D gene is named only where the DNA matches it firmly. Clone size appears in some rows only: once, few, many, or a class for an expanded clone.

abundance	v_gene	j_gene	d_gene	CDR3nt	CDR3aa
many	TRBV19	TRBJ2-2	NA	TGTGCCAGTACCGGGGGCCACCTGGTGTCCGGGGAGCTGTTTTTT	CASTGGHLVSGELFF
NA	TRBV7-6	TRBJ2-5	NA	TGTGCCAGCAGCGAATACGGGACTTACCAAGAGACCCAGTACTTC	CASSEYGTYQETQYF
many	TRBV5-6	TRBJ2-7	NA	TGTGCCAGCAGCTTGGGCCTTCCAGGGACCGAGCAGTACTTC	CASSLGLPGTEQYF
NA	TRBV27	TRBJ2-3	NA	TGTGCCAGCAGTTACCTAAGCGGAGATACGCAGTATTTT	CASSYLSGDTQYF
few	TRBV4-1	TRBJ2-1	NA	TGCGCCAGCAGCCCCTCCCGGGCCGGGATAGGCAATGAGCAGTTCTTC	CASSPSRAGIGNEQFF
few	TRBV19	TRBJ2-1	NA	TGTGCCAGTAGTATAGACAGGGCTTCATACAATGAGCAGTTCTTC	CASSIDRASYNEQFF
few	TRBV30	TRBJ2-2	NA	TGTGCCTGGAGTGTACGGGGGGCCCACACCGGGGAGCTGTTTTTT	CAWSVRGAHTGELFF
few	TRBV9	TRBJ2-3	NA	TGTGCCAGCAGCCCATGGGGGGAAGGAGATACGCAGTATTTT	CASSPWGEGDTQYF
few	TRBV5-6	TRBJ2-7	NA	TGTGCCAGCAGCTTGTATTCATACAGAGGGTCCTACGAGCAGTACTTC	CASSLYSYRGSYEQYF
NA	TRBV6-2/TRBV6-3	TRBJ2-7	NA	TGTGCCAGCAGTTATTTCAACCCGAGGACGGGGCAGTACTTC	CASSYFNPRTGQYF
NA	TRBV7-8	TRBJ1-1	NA	TGTGCCAGCAGCTTAGCGGCTAACGGGGCGACGAACACTGAAGCTTTCTTT	CASSLAANGATNTEAFF
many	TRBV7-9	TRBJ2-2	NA	TGTGCCAGCAGACCACCCGGGGGAGGCACCGGGGAGCTGTTTTTT	CASRPPGGGTGELFF
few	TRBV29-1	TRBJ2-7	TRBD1	TGCAGCGTTGAAGATCAGGGACAGGGTGCCTACGAGCAGTACTTC	CSVEDQGQGAYEQYF
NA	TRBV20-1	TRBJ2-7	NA	TGCAGTGCAACCTCAACTTTACTATACGAGCAGTACTTC	CSATSTLLYEQYF
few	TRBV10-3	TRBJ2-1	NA	TGTGCCATCAGTGACGCATACAATGAGCAGTTCTTC	CAISDAYNEQFF
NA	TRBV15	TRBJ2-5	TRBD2	TGTGCCACCAGCAGTGTCCGGGGGACTAGCGGGGGAGAGACCCAGTACTTC	CATSSVRGTSGGETQYF
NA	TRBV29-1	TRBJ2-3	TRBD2	TGCAGCGTTGGGGGGGAAGCGGGAGGACCAGATACGCAGTATTTT	CSVGGEAGGPDTQYF
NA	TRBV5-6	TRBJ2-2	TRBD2	TGTGCCAGCGGTCGGGGGGGACACTTCAACACCGGGGAGCTGTTTTTT	CASGRGGHFNTGELFF
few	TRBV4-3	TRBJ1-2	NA	TGCGCCAGCAGCCAAGATCGAGGTGGGGCATCTGGCTACACCTTC	CASSQDRGGASGYTF